This T cell receptor beta chain was recorded in a study of shared clonotypes between healthy human individuals. Study results and limitations: Naive CD4 clonotypes overlapped across several donors at around 4.7%.

The V end lost 0 bases, the J end lost 14 bases, and 22 bases lay between the germline ends. CDR3 length: 15 amino acids. Germline V gives CDR1 MNHNS, CDR2 SASEGT. Terminally differentiated effector memory CD45RA+ cells were excluded by CCR7 positive selection of CD45RO-negative cells. As regards this clone: Antigen: not known.

The assay was immunoSEQ multiplex PCR, and TCRdb's table has in-frame clones only and misses some. The data hold under 850,000 clones, with 92% observed a single time. The TCR comes from a man aged 25 to 40 in good health. The sample consisted of naive CD8+ T cells sorted from blood. The gene calls are TRBV6-1 and TRBJ1-1; weak D call: TRBD1 (5 bases). The CDR3 DNA follows: TGTGCCAGCAGTGAAGCGGTGGGTGTGGGGCCGGTAGGGTTCTTT. It is translated as CASSEAVGVGPVGFF.